The 5 T cell receptor beta chains given below trace back to one sample, sequenced in a study of T cell responses to AZD1222 COVID-19 vaccine. Assay used: immunoSEQ multiplex PCR; TCRdb lists only in-frame clones, some missing. Of over 150,000 clones detected, around 90% appear once; the ten largest clones hold about 2.8%. The sample here was peripheral blood, taken on day 0 of AZD1222 vaccination. The receptor set was obtained from an adult in good health.

The genes are TRBV2 and TRBJ2-1; D gene uncertain. Trimming took off 5 bases at V and 6 bases at J, with 8 bases between the two ends. The CDR3 sequence is 12 residues long. Germline-derived CDR1 and CDR2 are SNHLY and FYNNEI. The CDR3 region has the DNA TGTGCCAGCAGTTCGGGCCTCAATGAGCAGTTCTTC. It encodes CASSSGLNEQFF.

The genes are TRBV2 and TRBJ2-7; unclear D gene. V lost 4 bases and J 3 bases, leaving 13 bases between the germline ends. The CDR3 spans 14 residues. CDR1 is SNHLY, CDR2 FYNNEI, per germline. The CDR3 here is CASSVTLPGYEQYF. DNA for the CDR3: TGTGCCAGCAGTGTCACCCTACCGGGCTACGAGCAGTACTTC.

The sample holds a few counts of this clone. As DNA, the CDR3 is TGTGCCAGCGCACGAACTGGAAACACCATATATTTT. Translation gives CASARTGNTIYF. The chain employs TRBV2 and TRBJ1-3, with D unclear. V lost 8 bases to trimming and J lost 2 bases, with 7 bases between them. Germline CDR1 is SNHLY and CDR2 is FYNNEI. The CDR3 spans 12 residues.

This clone was counted between two and nine times. V is TRBV18 and J is TRBJ1-1; the D is unclear. V was trimmed by 2 bases and J by 0 bases, leaving 10 bases between them. CDR3 size: 15 residues. Germline values: CDR1 KGHSH, CDR2 LQKENI. CDR3 nucleotides: TGTGCCAGCTCACCAGGATACCGCATGAACACTGAAGCTTTCTTT. Its protein is CASSPGYRMNTEAFF.

The chain recombines TRBV6-5 with TRBJ2-1; 11 bases fit TRBD1. CDR3 length: 15 residues. V was pared by 5 bases and J by 6 bases, with 6 bases of the junction left unmatched. CDR1 is MNHEY and CDR2 is SVGAGI in the germline V gene. CDR3 loop: CASSPDRGPSNEQFF. In nucleotides, the CDR3 is TGTGCCAGCAGTCCGGACAGGGGGCCTTCCAATGAGCAGTTCTTC.